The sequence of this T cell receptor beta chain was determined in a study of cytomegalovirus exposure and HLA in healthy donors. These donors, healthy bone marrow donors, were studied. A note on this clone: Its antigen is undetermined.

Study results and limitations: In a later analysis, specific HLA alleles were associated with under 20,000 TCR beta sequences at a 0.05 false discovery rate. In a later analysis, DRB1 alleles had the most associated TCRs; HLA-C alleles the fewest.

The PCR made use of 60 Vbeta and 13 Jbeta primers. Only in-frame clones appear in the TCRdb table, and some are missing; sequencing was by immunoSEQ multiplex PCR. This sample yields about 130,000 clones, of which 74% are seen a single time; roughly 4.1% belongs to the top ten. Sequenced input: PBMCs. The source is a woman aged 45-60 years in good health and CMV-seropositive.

Written as DNA, the CDR3 is TGTGCCAGCAGCATACAGGGTGGGTCGAACACTGAAGCTTTCTTT. Protein sequence: CASSIQGGSNTEAFF. The genes are TRBV11-2 and TRBJ1-1; possibly TRBD1 for D (6 bases). This CDR3 has 15 amino acids. Germline lookup yields CDR1 SGHAT and CDR2 FQNNGV. Trimming pared 5 bases from V and 1 base from J, leaving 14 bases between.